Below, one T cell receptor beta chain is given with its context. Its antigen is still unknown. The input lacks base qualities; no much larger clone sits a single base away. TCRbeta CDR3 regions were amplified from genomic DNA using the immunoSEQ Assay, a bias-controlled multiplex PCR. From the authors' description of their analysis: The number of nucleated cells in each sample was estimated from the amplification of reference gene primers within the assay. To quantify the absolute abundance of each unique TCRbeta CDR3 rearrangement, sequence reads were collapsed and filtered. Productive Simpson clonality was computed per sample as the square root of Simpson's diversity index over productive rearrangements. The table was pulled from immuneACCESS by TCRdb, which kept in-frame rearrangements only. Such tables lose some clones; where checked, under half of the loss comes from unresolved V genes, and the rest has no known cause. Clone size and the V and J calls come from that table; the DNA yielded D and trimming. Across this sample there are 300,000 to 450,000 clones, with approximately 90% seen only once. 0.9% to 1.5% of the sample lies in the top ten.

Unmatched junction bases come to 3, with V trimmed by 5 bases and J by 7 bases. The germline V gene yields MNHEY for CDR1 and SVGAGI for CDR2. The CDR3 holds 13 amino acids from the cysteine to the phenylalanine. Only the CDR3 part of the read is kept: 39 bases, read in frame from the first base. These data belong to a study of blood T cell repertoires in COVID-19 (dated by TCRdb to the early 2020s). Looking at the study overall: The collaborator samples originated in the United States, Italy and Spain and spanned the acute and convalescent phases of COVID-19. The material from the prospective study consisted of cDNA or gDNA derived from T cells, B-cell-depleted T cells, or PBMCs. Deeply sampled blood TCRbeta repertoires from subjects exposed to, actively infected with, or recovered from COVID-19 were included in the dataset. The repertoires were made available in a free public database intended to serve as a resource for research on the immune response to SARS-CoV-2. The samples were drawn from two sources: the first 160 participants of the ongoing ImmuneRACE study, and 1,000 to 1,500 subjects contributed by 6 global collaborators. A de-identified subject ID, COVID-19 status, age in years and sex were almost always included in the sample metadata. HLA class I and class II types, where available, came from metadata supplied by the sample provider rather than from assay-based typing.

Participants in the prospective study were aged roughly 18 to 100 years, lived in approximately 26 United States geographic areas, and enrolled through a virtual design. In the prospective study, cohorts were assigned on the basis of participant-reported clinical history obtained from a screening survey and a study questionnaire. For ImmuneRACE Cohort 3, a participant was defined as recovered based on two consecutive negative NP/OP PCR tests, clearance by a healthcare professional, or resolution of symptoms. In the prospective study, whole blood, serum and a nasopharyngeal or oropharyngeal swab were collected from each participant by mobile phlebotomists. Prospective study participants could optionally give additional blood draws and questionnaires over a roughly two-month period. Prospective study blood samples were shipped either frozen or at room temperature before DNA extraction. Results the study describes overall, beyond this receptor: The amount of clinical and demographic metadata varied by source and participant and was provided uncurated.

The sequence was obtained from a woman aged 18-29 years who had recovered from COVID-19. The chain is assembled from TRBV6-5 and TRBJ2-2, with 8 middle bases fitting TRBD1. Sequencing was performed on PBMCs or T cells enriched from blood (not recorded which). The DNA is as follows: TGTGCCAGCAGTCGACAGGGGAGCGGGGAGCTGTTTTTT. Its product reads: CASSRQGSGELFF.